The 21 T cell receptor beta chains in this list originate from one sample, sequenced in a study of PD-1 blockade in classical Hodgkin lymphoma. Time point indicated: cycle 4 day 1 (C4D1), after six to seven weeks of nivolumab. Relapses following autologous stem cell transplantation were seen in all patients, with brentuximab vedotin exposure varying. Data came from immunoSEQ multiplex PCR; TCRdb stores just in-frame clones and leaves some out. The sample contains 20,000 or so clones, approximately 80% of which appear only once. The sequenced sample was peripheral blood mononuclear cells (PBMCs), obtained before the fourth cycle of nivolumab. The receptors were gathered from a human donor with classical Hodgkin lymphoma.

The count of this clone is one. J is TRBJ2-5 and V is TRBV5-6; D remains unclear. The germline V and J ends were trimmed by 0 bases and 3 bases, with 9 bases remaining between them. Germline CDR1 SGHDT, CDR2 YYEEEE. The CDR3 contains 14 residues. This CDR3 is CASSLAWVEETQYF. CDR3 nucleotides: TGTGCCAGCAGCTTGGCGTGGGTTGAAGAGACCCAGTACTTC.

The rearrangement links TRBV19 to TRBJ2-3; no firm D call. The germline CDR1 and CDR2 sequences are LNHDA and SQIVND (reference sequence). Trimming left V 3 bases short and J 8 bases short, with 6 bases between. The CDR3 totals 11 residues. The CDR3 DNA sequence: TGTGCCAGTAGTATTAGAGGTACGCAGTATTTT. Amino acid sequence: CASSIRGTQYF.

This chain joins TRBV7-9 and TRBJ2-3; D possibly corresponds to TRBD1 (5 bases). The germline V gene encodes CDR1 SEHNR and CDR2 FQNEAQ (reference sequence). Between the trimmed V and J ends, which lost 5 bases and 2 bases, there was a span of 11 bases. The CDR3 consists of 14 residues. The CDR3 region is CASSQVTDTDTQYF. CDR3 nucleotide sequence: TGTGCCAGCAGCCAAGTGACAGACACAGATACGCAGTATTTT.

This chain links TRBV28 with TRBJ2-3, with a possible D match to TRBD1 (6 bases). Trimming shortened V by 11 bases and J by 0 bases, and 9 bases separated the two germline ends. The CDR3 loop spans 12 amino acids. CDR1 and CDR2 from the germline V gene are MDHEN and SYDVKM. Here the CDR3 reads CASTGSTDTQYF. CDR3 DNA: TGTGCCTCCACAGGGAGCACAGATACGCAGTATTTT.

This clone is medium-sized (0.01 to 0.1%) within its sample. This chain uses TRBV6-1 with TRBJ1-4, with TRBD1 identical over 9 bases. This CDR3 spans 14 amino acids. Germline CDR1 and CDR2: MNHNS and SASEGT. The J segment lost 10 bases and the V segment lost 5 bases, leaving 8 bases of the junction unmatched. This CDR3 reads CASSSDRGLGKLFF. For the CDR3, the DNA is TGTGCCAGCAGTTCAGACAGGGGGTTAGGAAAACTGTTTTTT.

CDR3 nucleotides: TGTGCCAGCCAGGAGAGCGGACCCTCTGGGGCCAACGTCCTGACTTTC. Encoded protein: CASQESGPSGANVLTF. The J gene is TRBJ2-6, the V gene TRBV13, with D perhaps matching TRBD2 (5 bases). CDR1 and CDR2 (germline): PRHDT, FYEKMQ (reference sequence). The CDR3 is 16 residues long. Trimming removed 8 bases at V and 0 bases at J, with 14 bases between.

V is TRBV9 and J is TRBJ1-2; D possibly corresponds to TRBD1 (6 bases). Germline loops: CDR1 SGDLS, CDR2 YYNGEE. Trimming took off 4 bases at V and 8 bases at J, with 15 bases between the two ends. This CDR3 has 13 residues. The CDR3 spells CASSSGPGGGYTF. CDR3 DNA sequence: TGTGCCAGCAGCTCGGGACCCGGGGGCGGCTACACCTTC.

The genes are TRBV29-1 and TRBJ2-6; the D call may be TRBD1 or TRBD2 (7 bases each). Germline values: CDR1 SQVTM, CDR2 ANQGSEA. The germline V and J ends were trimmed by 0 bases and 1 base, with 19 bases remaining between them. This CDR3 is built from 19 residues. The chain's CDR3 is CSVEDRGDRHGSGANVLTF. CDR3 coding DNA: TGCAGCGTTGAAGATCGGGGGGACAGACACGGATCTGGGGCCAACGTCCTGACTTTC.

The chain combines TRBV9 with TRBJ2-7, with 7 bases fitting TRBD1. Germline V lookup: CDR1 SGDLS, CDR2 YYNGEE. The trim removed 1 base at V and 3 bases at J, leaving 16 bases unmatched. This CDR3 region has 18 residues. CDR3 protein: CASSVSVGTETSGYEQYF. DNA for the CDR3: TGTGCCAGCAGCGTATCGGTCGGGACAGAAACCTCAGGCTACGAGCAGTACTTC.

The chain combines TRBV7-8 with TRBJ2-1; 9 bases line up with TRBD2. The CDR3 is 15 residues long. Trimming cost V 11 bases and J 8 bases; bases outside gene matches: 16. Per the germline V gene, CDR1 is SGHVS and CDR2 is FQNEAQ. The CDR3 reads CASIGREGYRDEQFF. CDR3 DNA: TGTGCCTCCATTGGGCGGGAGGGCTACAGGGATGAGCAGTTCTTC.

This chain joins TRBV6-1 and TRBJ1-2, with a tentative D call TRBD1 (5 bases). Trimming left V 8 bases short and J 8 bases short, with 24 bases between. There are 15 residues in the CDR3. The germline V gene has CDR1 MNHNS and CDR2 SASEGT. The CDR3 region is CASRTLEGLSGGYTF. DNA of the CDR3: TGTGCCAGCCGAACCCTGGAGGGACTCTCGGGAGGCTACACCTTC.

V gene TRBV4-2 combines with J gene TRBJ2-5; 10 nucleotides align to TRBD2. The germline gives CDR1 LGHNA, CDR2 YNFKEQ. Trimming at V came to 4 bases and at J to 5 bases, leaving 7 bases not matched to a gene. The CDR3 extends over 15 amino acids. Here the CDR3 reads CASSPGSGGLETQYF. In DNA, the CDR3 is TGTGCCAGCAGCCCTGGTAGCGGGGGGCTGGAGACCCAGTACTTC.

This clone has just a few counts. The chain employs TRBV5-1 and TRBJ2-7; tentatively, D is TRBD2 (6 bases). This CDR3 has 16 amino acids. V lost 1 base, J lost 4 bases, and 18 bases lay in between. CDR1 and CDR2 from the germline V gene are SGHRS and YFSETQ. Here the CDR3 reads CASSLSGGVFEYEQYF. As DNA, the CDR3 is TGCGCCAGCAGCTTGTCAGGAGGGGTTTTCGAGTACGAGCAGTACTTC.

The CDR3 DNA sequence: TGTGCCAGCAGCGTACGGACGGACTCCTACGAGCAGTACTTC. Its translation is CASSVRTDSYEQYF. The V and J genes are TRBV9 and TRBJ2-7; no clear D. The V gene lost 1 base and the J gene lost 0 bases, with 8 bases spanning the gap. This CDR3 contains 14 residues. The V gene's germline CDR1 is SGDLS and CDR2 YYNGEE.

This rearrangement joins TRBV7-7 to TRBJ2-2, with 11 bases fitting TRBD2. The V segment lost 3 bases and the J segment 7 bases; nucleotides outside the gene matches: 7. The V gene's germline CDR1 is SSHAT and CDR2 FNYEAQ (reference sequence). The length of the CDR3 is 16 residues. CDR3 residues: CASSFLAGGRGGELFF. Here the CDR3 DNA reads TGTGCCAGCAGCTTCCTAGCGGGAGGACGGGGCGGGGAGCTGTTTTTT.

The chain joins TRBV27 to TRBJ2-7; tentatively, D is TRBD1 (5 bases). In germline, CDR1 is MNHEY, CDR2 SMNVEV (reference sequence). There are 14 residues in the CDR3. V was cut by 3 bases and J by 1 base, with 10 bases left in between. CDR3 sequence (DNA): TGTGCCAGCAGTTTCAGGGTACATTCCTACGAGCAGTACTTC. Residues: CASSFRVHSYEQYF.

The chain recombines TRBV15 with TRBJ1-2, with 7 bases aligning to TRBD1. CDR1 LNHNV and CDR2 YYDKDF come from the germline V gene (reference sequence). The CDR3 runs 14 residues. The V and J ends lost 4 bases and 4 bases, in that order; junction bases with no gene match: 6. This chain's CDR3 is CATSTEGAAYGYTF. The CDR3 DNA is TGTGCCACCAGCACCGAGGGGGCGGCCTATGGCTACACCTTC.

J is TRBJ2-7 and V is TRBV27, with TRBD1 matching over 7 bases. Germline lookup yields CDR1 MNHEY and CDR2 SMNVEV (reference sequence). There are 14 residues in the CDR3. J gave up 0 bases and V 3 bases, and 2 bases lay outside the gene matches. The CDR3 reads CASSFRDSSYEQYF. In nucleotides, the CDR3 is TGTGCCAGCAGTTTCAGGGACAGCTCCTACGAGCAGTACTTC.

This sequence joins TRBV4-1 and TRBJ2-3; 8 positions match TRBD1. CDR1 is MGHRA, CDR2 YSYEKL, per germline. After removal of 4 bases from V and 2 bases from J, the junction contained 5 bases not matched to a gene. This CDR3 has 15 residues. Here the CDR3 DNA reads TGCGCCAGCAGCCGACAGGGGTGGGACACAGATACGCAGTATTTT. Protein product: CASSRQGWDTDTQYF.

V and J are TRBV27 and TRBJ2-3; 11 nucleotides agree with TRBD1. The V and J ends lost 6 bases and 4 bases, in that order; junction bases with no gene match: 18. From germline, CDR1 is MNHEY and CDR2 SMNVEV (reference sequence). The CDR3 extends over 19 amino acids. The CDR3 sequence is CASSGTFGQGATQADTQYF. The CDR3 region has the DNA TGTGCCAGCAGCGGCACCTTCGGACAGGGGGCAACACAGGCAGATACGCAGTATTTT.

This rearrangement joins TRBV19 to TRBJ1-6; D remains ambiguous. The germline V and J ends were trimmed by 10 bases and 0 bases, with 13 bases remaining between them. CDR3 length: 15 residues. Germline-derived CDR1 and CDR2 are LNHDA and SQIVND (reference sequence). The CDR3 is CATTPHTSYNSPLHF. In DNA form, the CDR3 reads TGTGCCACCACCCCCCACACCTCCTATAATTCACCCCTCCACTTT.